This T cell receptor beta chain came from a study of blood T cell repertoires in COVID-19. Clones were sequenced by immunoSEQ multiplex PCR, and TCRdb holds only the in-frame ones, with some missing. The table lists around 300,000 clones, under 90% of them singletons. This TCR came from a man between 50 and 59 years old with acute or convalescent COVID-19. Material for sequencing was peripheral blood.

The CDR3 nucleotides read TGTGCCAGCAGCTTAGGGGGGGTAGAAGCTTTCTTT. Amino acid sequence: CASSLGGVEAFF. The chain has TRBV11-2 and TRBJ1-1; TRBD1 is a possible D gene (5 bases). This CDR3 comprises 12 residues. CDR1 is SGHAT and CDR2 is FQNNGV in the germline V gene. V dropped 1 base and J dropped 8 bases, with 8 bases sitting between them.